The T cell receptor (beta chain) under discussion was sequenced for a study of shared clonotypes between healthy human individuals. Overall study: Donors had three CD4 naive, three CD4 memory, two CD8 naive and one CD8 memory plate apiece.

Study results and limitations: When compared with the clonotypes that were shared by all four sorted-subset donors, the non-shared clonotypes turned out to have lower generation probabilities. Researchers sampled blood only, noting tissue repertoires likely differ.

As for this clone: Its antigen is not identified.

Per the original methods: Filtering differed for immunoSEQ, which gave only junction sequences without quality scores. TCRdb keeps only in-frame clones here, not all; method: immunoSEQ multiplex PCR. The V and J calls and the clone size are those of that table, but D and trimming were determined from the DNA. The sample holds about 1.5 million clones, around 98% seen once. Germline values: CDR1 SGHNT, CDR2 YYREEE (reference sequence). V lost 5 bases and J lost 5, with 16 bases in between. The CDR3 is 14 residues long. The clonotype comes from a man aged 25-45 years in good health. The specimen sequenced was naive CD4+ T cells sorted from blood. Subset: CD45RA+ positively selected. This sequence joins TRBV5-4 and TRBJ1-2, with a possible D match to TRBD1 (5 bases). As DNA, the CDR3 is TGTGCCAGCAGTCGCCCCGGGGGAGGGTATGGCTACACCTTC. It specifies CASSRPGGGYGYTF.